The next 10 T cell receptor beta chains were all read from a single sample in a study of shared clonotypes between healthy human individuals. Profiled with immunoSEQ multiplex PCR; TCRdb holds only in-frame clones, not every one. The data hold millions of clones, with about 93% observed a single time. CD45RO-negative, CCR7-selected cells formed the naive CD8 fraction, which excluded terminally differentiated effector memory CD45RA+ cells. The sequenced sample was naive CD8+ T cells from PBMCs. The receptors derive from a young man in good health. Some clones in this sample may be carry-over from other donors' samples.

This clone was seen just once. The chain joins TRBV27 to TRBJ1-1, with D maybe TRBD1 (6 bases). This CDR3 is built from 16 residues. Trimming shortened V by 2 bases and J by 0 bases, and 13 bases separated the two germline ends. The V gene's germline CDR1 is MNHEY and CDR2 SMNVEV (reference sequence). In DNA form, the CDR3 reads TGTGCCAGCAGTTTAATAGGGGGGTCCATGAACACTGAAGCTTTCTTT. Amino acids: CASSLIGGSMNTEAFF.

The V and J genes are TRBV27 and TRBJ1-1; no firm D call. Germline CDR1 and CDR2: MNHEY and SMNVEV (reference sequence). V lost 1 base and J 7 bases, leaving 10 bases between the germline ends. The length of the CDR3 is 13 residues. The CDR3 sequence: CASSLFPGSEAFF. CDR3 sequence (DNA): TGTGCCAGCAGTTTATTCCCCGGCAGTGAAGCTTTCTTT.

The chain carries TRBV5-5 and TRBJ2-7; no firm D call. Trimming stripped 0 bases from V and 3 bases from J, with 10 bases between. CDR3 size: 14 residues. The V gene's germline CDR1 is SGHKS and CDR2 YYEKEE (reference sequence). The CDR3: CASSLGVKVYEQYF. As DNA, the CDR3 is TGTGCCAGCAGCTTGGGGGTTAAGGTCTACGAGCAGTACTTC.

This chain links TRBV7-9 with TRBJ2-5, with D possibly being TRBD2 (6 bases). The length of the CDR3 is 14 residues. Germline values: CDR1 SEHNR, CDR2 FQNEAQ (reference sequence). Deletions cut 1 base from V and 4 bases from J, with 10 bases between. CDR3 amino acids: CASSLGGVLETQYF. DNA for the CDR3: TGTGCCAGCAGCTTAGGCGGGGTACTAGAGACCCAGTACTTC.

The CDR3 DNA reads TGTGCCAGTAGTATGGGCGGAAGTTATAGCAATCAGCCCCAGCATTTT. Translating gives CASSMGGSYSNQPQHF. This chain uses TRBV19 with TRBJ1-5; D ambiguous. Germline CDR1 reads LNHDA; CDR2 reads SQIVND (reference sequence). V was shortened by 3 bases and J by 0 bases, with 12 bases between the two germline ends. CDR3 size: 16 residues.

CDR3: CASGYGENTEAFF. CDR3 bases: TGTGCCAGCGGATACGGGGAGAACACTGAAGCTTTCTTT. The V gene is TRBV28, the J gene TRBJ1-1; D is unclear. The CDR3 has 13 residues. Germline loops: CDR1 MDHEN, CDR2 SYDVKM. Between the trimmed V and J ends, which lost 8 bases and 1 base, there was a span of 11 bases.

With regard to this clone: A junction boundary mismatches the germline segment, possibly from a read error. This chain uses TRBV5-5 with TRBJ1-2, with unresolved D. This CDR3 has 13 residues. CDR1 is SGHKS, CDR2 YYEKEE, per germline (reference sequence). The CDR3 reads CASSPAAGSRGLF. CDR3 coding DNA: TGTGCCAGCAGCCCCGCTGCGGGCAGCAGAGGGCTATTC. Combining the CDR3 with reference TRBV5-5 and TRBJ1-2 gives the whole variable domain DAGVTQSPTHLIKTRGQQVTLRCSPISGHKSVSWYQQVLGQGPQFIFQYYEKEERGRGNFPDRFSARQFPNYSSELNVNALLLGDSALYLCASSPAAGSRGLFGSGTRLTVV.

This chain links TRBV5-4 with TRBJ2-7, with TRBD2 matching over 13 bases. Germline V CDR1 and CDR2: SGHNT, YYREEE (reference sequence). CDR3 length equals 17 residues. The V and J ends lost 4 bases and 1 base, in that order; junction bases with no gene match: 8. The chain's CDR3 is CASSPPWTSGSSYEQYF. CDR3 sequence (DNA): TGTGCCAGCAGCCCCCCCTGGACTAGCGGGAGTTCCTACGAGCAGTACTTC.

This chain connects TRBV4-2 to TRBJ2-7; TRBD2 is a possible D gene (5 bases). CDR3 length: 14 amino acids. The germline V gene encodes CDR1 LGHNA and CDR2 YNFKEQ. With 2 bases removed from V and 1 base from J, the gap between germline ends came to 9 bases. The CDR3 nucleotides are TGTGCCAGCAGCCAATACGGGGATTCCTACGAGCAGTACTTC. Protein: CASSQYGDSYEQYF.

This clone was detected once. This rearrangement joins TRBV28 to TRBJ2-1; D might be TRBD1 or TRBD2, each matching 6 bases. Per the germline V gene, CDR1 is MDHEN and CDR2 is SYDVKM. CDR3 length equals 18 residues. Trimming removed 0 bases at V and 9 bases at J, with 24 bases between. The CDR3 DNA follows: TGTGCCAGCAGTTTATGGGCTTCGGGGGCGAGCCCCCGGGGTGAGCAGTTCTTC. Its protein is CASSLWASGASPRGEQFF.